This record looks at one TCR beta chain sequence and its context. This sample was taken from a study of CD8+CD57+ T cells in acquired aplastic anemia. Overall study: The sorted CD4+ and CD8+ cells yielded an average approximately 3.2 ug of DNA. On average, healthy donors gave approximately 10 million reads for CD4+ cells.

CDR1 SEHNR and CDR2 FQNEAQ come from the germline V gene (reference sequence). There are 15 residues in the CDR3. V dropped 6 bases and J dropped 2 bases, with 14 bases sitting between them. Genomic DNA, the template, was used for profiling of the TCR beta VDJ and CDR3. TCRdb reanalysed the reads using MiXCR and keeps one entry per CDR3 protein. The repertoire includes some 210,000 distinct CDR3 sequences, around 60% of them detected once, and over 25% sits in the top ten. The sequenced material came from sorted CD4+, CD8+, or CD8+CD57+ T cells (not recorded which) from PBMCs. This chain uses TRBV7-9 with TRBJ2-4, with a possible D match to TRBD1 (5 bases). This clonotype originated in a human donor in good health. The DNA for the CDR3 is TGTGCCAGCAGTCCTCCCACAGGACCCAAAAACATTCAGTACTTC. It codes for CASSPPTGPKNIQYF.